The rows below give T cell receptor beta chains drawn from one sample of a study of OX40 agonist ivuxolimab in advanced cancers. TCRdb keeps only in-frame clones here, not all; method: immunoSEQ multiplex PCR. The repertoire holds 97,000 or so clones, with 90% as singletons. Sequences were derived from CD4+ or CD8+ T cells sorted from blood, sampled in a trial of the OX40 agonist ivuxolimab. The receptors derive from an adult with an advanced solid tumor such as melanoma, head and neck, liver or kidney cancer. The CDR3 runs from the conserved cysteine through the conserved F or W. D genes are given only for firm matches. Size is omitted from some rows. Given values are once, few, many or a class for expanded clones.

cdr3_length	v_call	clone_size	j_call	d_call	cdr3_nt	cdr3_aa
13	TRBV30	NA	TRBJ1-5	NA	TGTGCCTGGAGTATCGGTCGGAATCAGCCCCAGCATTTT	CAWSIGRNQPQHF
17	TRBV27	NA	TRBJ1-2	NA	TGTGCCAGCAGTTTATCCATGGCGGGAGGGGCGGGCTATGGCTACACCTTC	CASSLSMAGGAGYGYTF
14	TRBV5-4	NA	TRBJ2-5	NA	TGTGCCAGCAGCTCCCAAAAAAAGGGGGAGACCCAGTACTTC	CASSSQKKGETQYF
14	TRBV19	NA	TRBJ1-1	TRBD1	TGTGCCAGTAGTAGAGGGGGCTTGGACACTGAAGCTTTCTTT	CASSRGGLDTEAFF
15	TRBV30	NA	TRBJ1-1	NA	TGTGCCTGGAGTGGGCGGGGGGCCCTTAACACTGAAGCTTTCTTT	CAWSGRGALNTEAFF
14	TRBV28	NA	TRBJ2-3	NA	TGTGCCAGCAGTTTTTACGGGGGCACAGATACGCAGTATTTT	CASSFYGGTDTQYF
12	TRBV5-1	NA	TRBJ2-5	NA	TGCGCCAGCAGCGCTGCTCAAGAGACCCAGTACTTC	CASSAAQETQYF
15	TRBV6-6	NA	TRBJ2-1	NA	TGTGCCAGCAGTTCCGGGCCGAGCTCCTACAATGAGCAGTTCTTC	CASSSGPSSYNEQFF
15	TRBV7-2	NA	TRBJ2-1	NA	TGTGCCAGCAGCTTGCGGGGAGGCGCTAGCAATGAGCAGTTCTTC	CASSLRGGASNEQFF
17	TRBV19	NA	TRBJ2-6	TRBD1	TGTGCCAGTAGTTTAGGACAGGCCACTTCTGGGGCCAACGTCCTGACTTTC	CASSLGQATSGANVLTF
13	TRBV10-2	NA	TRBJ1-2	NA	TGCGCCAGCAAGGGACGGCCCTACTATGGCTACACCTTC	CASKGRPYYGYTF
14	TRBV2	NA	TRBJ2-5	NA	TGTGCCAGCAGTGAACAGGCACCTCAAGAGACCCAGTACTTC	CASSEQAPQETQYF
19	TRBV7-8	NA	TRBJ2-7	TRBD2	TGTGCCAGCAGCTTAGCGGCTACTAGCGGGGGGATCAGCTCCTACGAGCAGTACTTC	CASSLAATSGGISSYEQYF
15	TRBV9	once	TRBJ2-7	TRBD2	TGTGCCAGCAGCGTAGACCTAGCGGGAGTGAACGAGCAGTACTTC	CASSVDLAGVNEQYF
13	TRBV30	NA	TRBJ1-6	NA	TGTGCCTGGGAAGGACAGTATAATTCACCCCTCCACTTT	CAWEGQYNSPLHF
11	TRBV6-1	NA	TRBJ2-7	NA	TGTGCCAGCAGTGGAAACTACTGGGAGTACTTC	CASSGNYWEYF
12	TRBV9	once	TRBJ2-1	NA	TGTGCCAGCAGCGTCAAGGGTGGTGAGCAGTTCTTC	CASSVKGGEQFF
14	TRBV9	once	TRBJ1-3	NA	TGTGCCAGCAGCGCCCGGAAGACTGGAAACACCATATATTTT	CASSARKTGNTIYF
15	TRBV2	NA	TRBJ2-2	TRBD1	TGTGCCAGCAGGGAGACAGGGGCGAACACCGGGGAGCTGTTTTTT	CASRETGANTGELFF
15	TRBV6-1	NA	TRBJ2-7	NA	TGTGCCAGCACGGTTAGCGGTAACCTGGCCTACGAGCAGTACTTC	CASTVSGNLAYEQYF
13	TRBV6-5	NA	TRBJ2-2	NA	TGTGCCAGCACGGGAAGAAACACCGGGGAGCTGTTTTTT	CASTGRNTGELFF
13	TRBV28	NA	TRBJ1-5	TRBD1	TGTGCCAGCGGGGGACAGGGTGGCCAGCCCCAGCATTTT	CASGGQGGQPQHF
13	TRBV7-3	NA	TRBJ1-1	NA	TGTGCCAGCAGCCCCGAAGGTAACACTGAAGCTTTCTTT	CASSPEGNTEAFF
15	TRBV19	NA	TRBJ1-1	NA	TGTGCCAGTAGTATAGGTGGGGGTAGGGGAACTGAAGCTTTCTTT	CASSIGGGRGTEAFF
12	TRBV29-1	NA	TRBJ2-7	NA	TGCAGCGTAGTGGATCTTGGGGTCGAGCAGTACTTC	CSVVDLGVEQYF
19	TRBV4-2	NA	TRBJ2-1	TRBD2	TGTGCCAGCAGCCAAGGCACTAGCGGGAGTCACCGATCCTACAATGAGCAGTTCTTC	CASSQGTSGSHRSYNEQFF
15	TRBV6-5	NA	TRBJ1-2	NA	TGTGCCAGCAGTTACTACAGAGGGGGTAACTATGGCTACACCTTC	CASSYYRGGNYGYTF
15	TRBV5-1	NA	TRBJ2-5	NA	TGCGCCAGCAGCGGGGGGCGAACTAGAAGGGAGACCCAGTACTTC	CASSGGRTRRETQYF
14	TRBV19	NA	TRBJ2-7	NA	TGTGCCAGTAGTATGGATGATTCCGGCTACGAGCAGTACTTC	CASSMDDSGYEQYF
15	TRBV28	NA	TRBJ2-1	TRBD1	TGTGCCAGCAGCATGTCGGGACAGGGTAACAATGAGCAGTTCTTC	CASSMSGQGNNEQFF
16	TRBV4-2	NA	TRBJ2-2	TRBD1	TGTGCCAGCAGCCGACGGACAGGGGGACACACCGGGGAGCTGTTTTTT	CASSRRTGGHTGELFF
15	TRBV10-2	NA	TRBJ1-1	TRBD1	TGCGCCAGCAGTGAGTTAGGGGGCGAGGGGACTGAAGCTTTCTTT	CASSELGGEGTEAFF
18	TRBV5-1	NA	TRBJ2-3	TRBD2	TGCGCCAGCAGCTTGGGGCTAGCGGGAGGCCCTAGCACAGATACGCAGTATTTT	CASSLGLAGGPSTDTQYF
16	TRBV29-1	NA	TRBJ2-5	TRBD2	TGCAGCGTTGCGGGGGTTGGACTAGCGGGAGGACGGACCCAGTACTTC	CSVAGVGLAGGRTQYF
15	TRBV5-1	NA	TRBJ2-2	NA	TGCGCCAGCAGCTTGGGAGGGAAGAACACCGGGGAGCTGTTTTTT	CASSLGGKNTGELFF
19	TRBV11-3	NA	TRBJ2-2	TRBD2	TGTGCCAGCAGCCCGGGACGCGGGAGGGGCGCGTTGGTCGCCGGGGAGCTGTTTTTT	CASSPGRGRGALVAGELFF
13	TRBV7-7	NA	TRBJ2-5	NA	TGTGCCAGCAGCTTAGCGAATCAAGAGACCCAGTACTTC	CASSLANQETQYF
14	TRBV5-1	once	TRBJ1-1	NA	TGCGCCAGCAGCCCGGGACTTATGAACACTGAAGCTTTCTTT	CASSPGLMNTEAFF
14	TRBV10-3	NA	TRBJ2-3	TRBD2	TGTGCCACAGATAGCGGGAGGGCCGAAGATACGCAGTATTTT	CATDSGRAEDTQYF
13	TRBV10-2	NA	TRBJ1-4	NA	TGCGCCAGCAGGGAGCAGGGTTCCGAAAAACTGTTTTTT	CASREQGSEKLFF
11	TRBV6-5	NA	TRBJ2-5	NA	TGTGCCGGGTCGTCCGGTTGGGCCCAGTACTTC	CAGSSGWAQYF
15	TRBV19	NA	TRBJ2-7	NA	TGTGCCAGTAGTATAGACAGGCGCGCCACCTACGAGCAGTACTTC	CASSIDRRATYEQYF
17	TRBV5-1	NA	TRBJ2-3	NA	TGCGCCAGCAGCTGGGCTTCATCGGGCGGTAGCACAGATACGCAGTATTTT	CASSWASSGGSTDTQYF
13	TRBV27	few	TRBJ1-5	NA	TGTGCCAGCAGTTTAAATCTCGGCCAGGGGCAGCATTTT	CASSLNLGQGQHF